This T cell receptor beta chain was documented in a study of T cell responses to AZD1222 COVID-19 vaccine. Overall study findings and caveats: Nearly half of unique spike-specific TCRs reportedly avoided B.1.351 and B.1.1.7 mutated regions. The donor group comprised mostly white British people and more females; the analysis possibly underestimated clonal diversity. The study found Spike-specific TCR breadth and depth rose after two AZD1222 doses.

In regard to this clone: Its matching antigen is unknown.

Clones were read by immunoSEQ multiplex PCR, and TCRdb kept only the in-frame ones, dropping some. In the table there are 90,000 to 120,000 clones, over 80% of which are singletons. The length of the CDR3 is 13 residues. Trimming stripped 9 bases from V and 8 bases from J, with 19 bases between. The sample in question was peripheral blood, obtained on day 0 of AZD1222 vaccination. The clonotype was recovered from an adult in good health. The chain has TRBV12-3 or TRBV12-4 and TRBJ1-2, with D perhaps TRBD1 (5 bases). The CDR3 DNA reads TGTGCCAGTGGGGCCATGCGGTCGTTCGGCTACACCTTC. Amino acid sequence: CASGAMRSFGYTF.